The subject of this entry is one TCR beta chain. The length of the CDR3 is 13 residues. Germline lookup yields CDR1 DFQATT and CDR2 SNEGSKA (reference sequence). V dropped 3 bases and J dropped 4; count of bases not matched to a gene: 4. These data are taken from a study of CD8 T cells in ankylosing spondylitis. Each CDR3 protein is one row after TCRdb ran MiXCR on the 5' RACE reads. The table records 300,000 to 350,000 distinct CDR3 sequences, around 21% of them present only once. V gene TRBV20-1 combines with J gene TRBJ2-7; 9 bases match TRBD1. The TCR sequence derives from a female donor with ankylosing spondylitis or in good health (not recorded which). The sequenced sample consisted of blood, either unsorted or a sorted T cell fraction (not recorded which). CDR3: CSARTGQGYEQYF. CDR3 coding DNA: TGCAGTGCTAGGACGGGACAGGGTTACGAGCAGTACTTC.